The rows below give T cell receptor beta chains drawn from one sample of a study of T cell repertoires in cytomegalovirus infection. These receptors' antigens are unknown. Via MiXCR, TCRdb re-called the reads, giving one row per CDR3 protein. Here the sample spans about 770,000 distinct CDR3 sequences, around 29% being singletons. This specimen was cultured CD8+ T cells from PBMCs, taken from culture after CMV antigen stimulation. The receptor source for this set is a human donor in good health (CMV status not recorded). Some clones in this sample may be carry-over from other donors' samples. Each CDR3 is given with its conserved first and last residue. Fields, in order: J gene, D gene, V gene, clone size, CDR3 protein, CDR3 DNA. D genes are given only for firm matches. Not all rows give a size; the values are once, few, many and, for expanded clones, a class.

>TRBJ2-7|-|TRBV7-6|many
CASSPLGGRYEQYF
TGTGCCAGCAGCCCCCTGGGGGGCAGGTACGAGCAGTACTTC
>TRBJ2-3|-|TRBV7-2|many
CASSLVRITDTQYF
TGTGCCAGCAGCTTAGTTCGGATCACAGATACGCAGTATTTT
>TRBJ1-3|-|TRBV7-6|-
CASSFDIGSGNTIYF
TGTGCCAGCAGCTTTGACATTGGGTCAGGAAACACCATATATTTT
>TRBJ2-3|-|TRBV7-6|-
CASSYYRGPSTDTQYF
TGTGCCAGCAGCTACTACCGGGGGCCTAGCACAGATACGCAGTATTTT
>TRBJ1-1|-|TRBV25-1|many
CASGTTEEAFF
TGTGCCAGCGGAACGACAGAGGAAGCTTTCTTT
>TRBJ2-3|-|TRBV2|many
CASGGNSDTQYF
TGTGCCAGCGGGGGGAACTCAGATACGCAGTATTTT
>TRBJ2-1|TRBD1|TRBV27|-
CASSDPGQGAWDEQFF
TGTGCCAGCAGTGACCCGGGACAGGGAGCTTGGGATGAGCAGTTCTTC
>TRBJ2-1|-|TRBV7-9|few
CASSLGGLREQFF
TGTGCCAGCAGCTTAGGGGGACTTCGGGAGCAGTTCTTC
>TRBJ2-6|-|TRBV7-9|many
CASRDPPGRNYSGANVLTF
TGTGCCAGCCGAGATCCCCCGGGACGGAATTACTCTGGGGCCAACGTCCTGACTTTC
>TRBJ1-1|-|TRBV18|once
CASSLAGALGTEAFF
TGTGCCAGCTCACTCGCAGGAGCTCTTGGCACTGAAGCTTTCTTT
>TRBJ1-5|TRBD1|TRBV7-9|many
CASSPTGTGENQPQHF
TGTGCCAGCAGCCCCACCGGGACAGGGGAAAATCAGCCCCAGCATTTT
>TRBJ2-5|TRBD2|TRBV12-3/TRBV12-4|-
CASRAVAGGPETQYF
TGTGCCAGCAGGGCAGTAGCGGGGGGGCCGGAGACCCAGTACTTC
>TRBJ2-5|TRBD2|TRBV5-6|-
CASSVSPTSAVYVAETQYF
TGTGCCAGCAGCGTTTCCCCGACTAGCGCTGTGTATGTTGCGGAGACCCAGTACTTC
>TRBJ2-7|-|TRBV2|many
CASSVTEAYEQYF
TGTGCCAGCAGCGTGACTGAAGCCTACGAGCAGTACTTC
>TRBJ2-1|-|TRBV7-6|many
CASSLERAFLSYNEQFF
TGTGCCAGCAGCTTAGAACGCGCCTTCCTATCCTACAATGAGCAGTTCTTC
>TRBJ1-1|TRBD1|TRBV12-3/TRBV12-4|few
CASSPGQGVTEAFF
TGTGCCAGCAGTCCGGGACAGGGTGTGACTGAAGCTTTCTTT
>TRBJ1-2|-|TRBV5-6|few
CASTRGAVVTYGYTF
TGTGCCAGCACCCGTGGTGCGGTTGTGACCTATGGCTACACCTTC
>TRBJ1-1|TRBD1|TRBV7-2|many
CASSPQNRDRVWAFF
TGTGCCAGCAGCCCGCAAAACCGGGACAGGGTGTGGGCTTTCTTT
>TRBJ1-2|TRBD1|TRBV9|-
CASSGRTGEHKLTRGYTF
TGTGCCAGCAGCGGGCGGACAGGAGAACACAAGCTAACTCGAGGCTACACCTTC
>TRBJ2-3|TRBD1|TRBV11-3|few
CASSLARLGDRLQFSTDTQYF
TGTGCCAGCAGCTTAGCTCGGCTAGGGGACAGGCTTCAATTTAGCACAGATACGCAGTATTTT
>TRBJ2-4|TRBD2|TRBV20-1|few
CSAREGGGAKNIQYF
TGCAGTGCTAGAGAGGGGGGAGGGGCCAAAAACATTCAGTACTTC
>TRBJ2-7|-|TRBV7-2|many
CASSWDNVGEQYF
TGTGCCAGCAGCTGGGACAATGTCGGCGAGCAGTACTTC
>TRBJ2-1|TRBD2|TRBV6-4|few
CASSAAGGWDEQFF
TGTGCCAGCAGTGCAGCGGGGGGGTGGGATGAGCAGTTCTTC
>TRBJ1-1|-|TRBV6-6|-
CASSYGKGPKWNTEAFF
TGTGCCAGCAGTTACGGGAAAGGGCCTAAATGGAACACTGAAGCTTTCTTT
>TRBJ2-5|-|TRBV7-6|-
CASSLDRVTGPGEPTQYF
TGTGCTAGCAGCTTAGACCGAGTAACGGGTCCGGGGGAACCGACCCAGTACTTC
>TRBJ2-3|TRBD1|TRBV6-1|-
CASSYGTVTDTQYF
TGTGCCAGCAGTTATGGGACAGTGACCGATACGCAGTATTTT